Sequencing of this TCR beta chain was carried out in a study of neoadjuvant anti-PD-1 for oral cavity cancer. The time point denotes: after neoadjuvant nivolumab, at surgical resection. Profiled with immunoSEQ multiplex PCR; TCRdb holds only in-frame clones, not every one. The repertoire holds just under 70,000 clones, approximately 85% seen once, with around 3.7% in the top ten. The specimen comprised PBMCs, sampled after nivolumab (anti-PD-1) treatment. The TCR was taken from a person aged 35 to 85 with oral cavity squamous cell carcinoma.

The CDR3, as DNA: TGTGCCTGGACCGGGAGCTATAGCACAGATACGCAGTATTTT. It encodes CAWTGSYSTDTQYF. The chain carries TRBV30 and TRBJ2-3; TRBD2 might be the D (6 bases). The germline V gene encodes CDR1 GTSNPN and CDR2 SVGIG (reference sequence). The CDR3 is made up of 14 amino acids. The germline V and J ends were trimmed by 4 bases and 0 bases, with 11 bases remaining between them.